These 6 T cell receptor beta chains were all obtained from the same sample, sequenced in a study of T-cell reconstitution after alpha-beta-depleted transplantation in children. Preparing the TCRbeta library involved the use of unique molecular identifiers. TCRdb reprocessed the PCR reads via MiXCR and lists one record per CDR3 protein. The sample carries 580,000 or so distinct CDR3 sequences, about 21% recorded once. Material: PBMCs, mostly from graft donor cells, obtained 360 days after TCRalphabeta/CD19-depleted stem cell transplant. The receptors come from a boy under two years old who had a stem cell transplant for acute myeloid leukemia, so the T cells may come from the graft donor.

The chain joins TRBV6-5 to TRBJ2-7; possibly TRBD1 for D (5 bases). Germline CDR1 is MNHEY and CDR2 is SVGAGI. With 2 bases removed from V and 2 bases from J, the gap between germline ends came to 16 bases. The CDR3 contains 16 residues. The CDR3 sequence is CASSYGAVYRAYEQYF. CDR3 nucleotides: TGTGCCAGCAGTTACGGGGCAGTCTATAGAGCCTACGAGCAGTACTTC.

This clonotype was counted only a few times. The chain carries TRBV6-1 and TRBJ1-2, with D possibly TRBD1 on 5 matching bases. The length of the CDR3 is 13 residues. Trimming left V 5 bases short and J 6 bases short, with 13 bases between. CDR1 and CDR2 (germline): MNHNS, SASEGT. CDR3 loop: CASSRDREHGYTF. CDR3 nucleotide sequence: TGTGCCAGCAGTCGGGACCGGGAGCATGGCTACACCTTC.

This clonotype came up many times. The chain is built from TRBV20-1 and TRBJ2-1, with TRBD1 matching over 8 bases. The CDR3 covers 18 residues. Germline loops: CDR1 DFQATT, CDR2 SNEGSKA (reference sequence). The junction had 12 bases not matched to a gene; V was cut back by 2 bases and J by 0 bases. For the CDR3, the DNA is TGCAGTGCTAGAACCTTCCTTTGGACAGGGAGCTCCTACAATGAGCAGTTCTTC. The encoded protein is CSARTFLWTGSSYNEQFF.

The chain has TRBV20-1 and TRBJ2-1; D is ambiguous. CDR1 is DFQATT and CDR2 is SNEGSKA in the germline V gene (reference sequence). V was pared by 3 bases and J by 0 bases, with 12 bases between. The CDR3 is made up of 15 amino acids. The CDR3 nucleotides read TGCAGTGCTAGCGGAGCGTTAGACTCCTACAATGAGCAGTTCTTC. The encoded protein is CSASGALDSYNEQFF.

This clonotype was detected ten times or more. In DNA, the CDR3 is TGTGCCAGCACCCGCTCAGATACGCAGTATTTT. Its translation is CASTRSDTQYF. The chain couples TRBV12-3 or TRBV12-4 to TRBJ2-3; D gene uncertain. This CDR3 spans 11 amino acids. V was cut by 7 bases and J by 4 bases, with 6 bases left in between.

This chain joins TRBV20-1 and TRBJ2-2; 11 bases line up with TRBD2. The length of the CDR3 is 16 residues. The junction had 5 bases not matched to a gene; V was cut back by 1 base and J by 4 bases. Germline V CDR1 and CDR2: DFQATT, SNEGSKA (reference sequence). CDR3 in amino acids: CSARVGTSGPTGELFF. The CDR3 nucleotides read TGCAGTGCTAGAGTGGGGACTAGCGGACCCACCGGGGAGCTGTTTTTT.